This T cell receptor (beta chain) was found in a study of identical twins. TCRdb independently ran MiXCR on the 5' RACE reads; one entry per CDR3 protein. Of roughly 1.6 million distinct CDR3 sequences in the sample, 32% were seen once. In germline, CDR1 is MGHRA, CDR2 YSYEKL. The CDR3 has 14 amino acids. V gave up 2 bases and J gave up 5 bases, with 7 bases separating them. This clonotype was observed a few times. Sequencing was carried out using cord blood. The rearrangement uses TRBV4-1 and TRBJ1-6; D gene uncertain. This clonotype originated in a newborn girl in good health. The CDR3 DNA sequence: TGCGCCAGCAGCCAACCACCGGATAATTCACCCCTCCACTTT. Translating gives CASSQPPDNSPLHF.